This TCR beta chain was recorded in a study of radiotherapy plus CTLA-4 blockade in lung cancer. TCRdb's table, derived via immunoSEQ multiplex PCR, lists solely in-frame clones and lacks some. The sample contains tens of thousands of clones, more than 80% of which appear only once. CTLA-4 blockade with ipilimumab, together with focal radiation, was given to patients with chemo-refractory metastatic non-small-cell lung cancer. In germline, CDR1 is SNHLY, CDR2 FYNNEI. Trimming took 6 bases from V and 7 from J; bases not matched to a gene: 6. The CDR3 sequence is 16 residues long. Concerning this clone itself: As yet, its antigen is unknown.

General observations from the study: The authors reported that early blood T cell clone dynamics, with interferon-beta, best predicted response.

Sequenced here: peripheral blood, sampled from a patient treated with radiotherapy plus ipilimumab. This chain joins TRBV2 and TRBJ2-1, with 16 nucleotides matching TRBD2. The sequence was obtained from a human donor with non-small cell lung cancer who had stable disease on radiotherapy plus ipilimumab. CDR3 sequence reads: CASRGTSGRGINEQFF. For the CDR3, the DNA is TGTGCCAGCAGAGGGACTAGCGGGAGGGGAATAAATGAGCAGTTCTTC.